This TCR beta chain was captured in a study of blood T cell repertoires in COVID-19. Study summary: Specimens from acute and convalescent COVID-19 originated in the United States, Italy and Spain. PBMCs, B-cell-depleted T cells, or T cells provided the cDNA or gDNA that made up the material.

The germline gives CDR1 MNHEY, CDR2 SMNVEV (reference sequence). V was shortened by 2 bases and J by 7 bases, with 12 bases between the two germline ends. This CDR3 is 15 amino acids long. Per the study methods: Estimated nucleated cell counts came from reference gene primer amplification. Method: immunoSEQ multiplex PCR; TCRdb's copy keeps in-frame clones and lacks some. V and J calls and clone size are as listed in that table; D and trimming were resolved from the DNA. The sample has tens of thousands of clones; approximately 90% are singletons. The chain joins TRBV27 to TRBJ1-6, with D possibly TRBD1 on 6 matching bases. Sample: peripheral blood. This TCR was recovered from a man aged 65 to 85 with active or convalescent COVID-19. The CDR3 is CASSLSTGQNSPLHF. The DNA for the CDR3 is TGTGCCAGCAGTTTAAGCACAGGGCAAAATTCACCCCTCCACTTT.